This T cell receptor beta chain was sequenced for a study of blood T cell repertoires in COVID-19. Background on the study: Sites in the United States, Italy and Spain provided acute and convalescent COVID-19 samples.

Original processing notes: Amplifying reference gene primers gave estimates of nucleated cell counts. Profiled with immunoSEQ multiplex PCR; TCRdb holds only in-frame clones, not every one. V, J and clone size were drawn from that table, and D and trimming were deduced from the DNA. The sample consists of fewer than 150,000 clones, about 81% of them appearing once. Trimming shortened V by 1 base and J by 7 bases, and 13 bases separated the two germline ends. From germline, CDR1 is MDHEN and CDR2 SYDVKM. The length of the CDR3 is 14 residues. This sequence originates from a woman older than 75 with acute or convalescent COVID-19. V is TRBV28 and J is TRBJ1-1; D unresolved. The sequencing input was peripheral blood. The CDR3 here is CASSLSRSRIEAFF. In nucleotides, the CDR3 is TGTGCCAGCAGTTTATCAAGGAGCAGAATTGAAGCTTTCTTT.